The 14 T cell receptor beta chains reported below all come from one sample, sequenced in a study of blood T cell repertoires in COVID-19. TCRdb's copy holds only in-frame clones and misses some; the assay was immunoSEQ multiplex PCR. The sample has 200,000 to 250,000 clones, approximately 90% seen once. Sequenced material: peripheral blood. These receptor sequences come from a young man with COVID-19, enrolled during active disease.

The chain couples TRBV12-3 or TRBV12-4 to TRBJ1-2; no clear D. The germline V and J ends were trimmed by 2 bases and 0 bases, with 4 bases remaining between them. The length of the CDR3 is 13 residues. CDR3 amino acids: CASSLIANYGYTF. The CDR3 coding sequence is TGTGCCAGCAGTTTAATAGCTAACTATGGCTACACCTTC.

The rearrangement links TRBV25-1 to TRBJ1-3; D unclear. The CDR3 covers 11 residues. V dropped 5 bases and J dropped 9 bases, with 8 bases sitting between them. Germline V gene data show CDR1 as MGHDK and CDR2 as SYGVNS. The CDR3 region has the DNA TGTGCCAGCAGTCATCTAAGCACCATATATTTT. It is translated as CASSHLSTIYF.

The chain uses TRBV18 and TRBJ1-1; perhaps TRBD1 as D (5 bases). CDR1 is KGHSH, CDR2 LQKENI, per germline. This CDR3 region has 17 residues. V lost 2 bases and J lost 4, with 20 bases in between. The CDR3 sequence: CASSPFGHTMEGTEAFF. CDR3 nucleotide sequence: TGTGCCAGCTCACCATTTGGACACACGATGGAGGGCACTGAAGCTTTCTTT.

The DNA for the CDR3 is TGTGCCAGCAGCCAGGACAGGGGGATTGATGGCTACACCTTC. Its protein is CASSQDRGIDGYTF. This chain uses TRBV28 with TRBJ1-2, with 10 bases aligning to TRBD1. V gave up 6 bases and J gave up 6 bases; unmatched junction bases: 7. Germline assignment: CDR1 MDHEN and CDR2 SYDVKM. The CDR3 contains 14 residues.

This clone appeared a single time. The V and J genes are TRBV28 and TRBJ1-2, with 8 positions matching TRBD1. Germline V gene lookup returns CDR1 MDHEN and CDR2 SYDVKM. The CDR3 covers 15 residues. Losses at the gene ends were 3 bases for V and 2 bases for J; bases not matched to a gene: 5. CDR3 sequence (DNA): TGTGCCAGCAGTTTTTTGACAGGGGCGAACTATGGCTACACCTTC. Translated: CASSFLTGANYGYTF.

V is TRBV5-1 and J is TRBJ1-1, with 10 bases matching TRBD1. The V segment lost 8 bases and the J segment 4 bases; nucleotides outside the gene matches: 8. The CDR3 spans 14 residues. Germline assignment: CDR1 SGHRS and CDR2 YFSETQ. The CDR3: CASKTGGEGTEAFF. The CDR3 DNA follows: TGCGCCAGTAAGACAGGGGGCGAGGGCACTGAAGCTTTCTTT.

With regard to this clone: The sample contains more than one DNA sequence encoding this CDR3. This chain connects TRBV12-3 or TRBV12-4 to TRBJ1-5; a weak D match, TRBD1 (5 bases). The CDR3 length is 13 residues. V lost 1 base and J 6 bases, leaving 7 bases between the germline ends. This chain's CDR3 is CASSLGGGQPQHF. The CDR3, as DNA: TGTGCCAGCAGTTTAGGGGGCGGTCAGCCCCAGCATTTT.

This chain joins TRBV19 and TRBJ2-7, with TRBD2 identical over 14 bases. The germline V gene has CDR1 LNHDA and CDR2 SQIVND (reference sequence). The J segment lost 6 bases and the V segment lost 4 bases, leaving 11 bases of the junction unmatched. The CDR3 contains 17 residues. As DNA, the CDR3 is TGTGCCAGTAGTAGACAACCGGGACTAGCGGGAGAATCCGAGCAGTACTTC. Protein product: CASSRQPGLAGESEQYF.

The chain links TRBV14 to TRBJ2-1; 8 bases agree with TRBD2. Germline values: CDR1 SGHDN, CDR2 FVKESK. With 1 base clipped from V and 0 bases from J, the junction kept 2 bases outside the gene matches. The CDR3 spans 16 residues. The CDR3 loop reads CASSQVLAGSYNEQFF. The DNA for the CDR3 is TGTGCCAGCAGCCAAGTTCTAGCGGGCTCCTACAATGAGCAGTTCTTC.

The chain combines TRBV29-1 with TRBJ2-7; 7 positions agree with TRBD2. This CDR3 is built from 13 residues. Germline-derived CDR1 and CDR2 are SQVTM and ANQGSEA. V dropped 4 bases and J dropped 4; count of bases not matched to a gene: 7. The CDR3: CSVVGGGGYEQYF. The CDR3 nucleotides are TGCAGCGTTGTGGGCGGGGGAGGATACGAGCAGTACTTC.

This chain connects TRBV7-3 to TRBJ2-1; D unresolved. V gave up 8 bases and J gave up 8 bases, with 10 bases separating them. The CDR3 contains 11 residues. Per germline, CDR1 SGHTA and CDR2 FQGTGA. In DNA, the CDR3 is TGTGCCAGCGCGCACGTGGATGAGCAGTTCTTC. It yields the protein CASAHVDEQFF.

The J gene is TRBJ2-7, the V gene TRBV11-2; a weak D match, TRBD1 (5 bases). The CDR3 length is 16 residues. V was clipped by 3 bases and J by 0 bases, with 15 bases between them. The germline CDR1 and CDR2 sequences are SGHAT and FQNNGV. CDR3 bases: TGTGCCAGCAGCTTTAACGTCGGTAGGGGCTCCTACGAGCAGTACTTC. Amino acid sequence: CASSFNVGRGSYEQYF.

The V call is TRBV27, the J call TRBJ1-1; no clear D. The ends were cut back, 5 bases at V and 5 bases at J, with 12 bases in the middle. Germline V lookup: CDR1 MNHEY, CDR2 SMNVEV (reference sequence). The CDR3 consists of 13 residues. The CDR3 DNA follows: TGTGCCAGCAGTATCGGTTCCGGGACTGAAGCTTTCTTT. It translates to CASSIGSGTEAFF.

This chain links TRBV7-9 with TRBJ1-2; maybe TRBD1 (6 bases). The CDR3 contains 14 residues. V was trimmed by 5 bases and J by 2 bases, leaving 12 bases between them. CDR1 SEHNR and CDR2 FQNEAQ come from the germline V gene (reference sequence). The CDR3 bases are TGTGCCAGCAGCCCCCGGGGGGGCAACTATGGCTACACCTTC. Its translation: CASSPRGGNYGYTF.